The 10 T cell receptor beta chains below were found in one sample sequenced in a study of Ad26.COV2.S vaccination and SARS-CoV-2 variants (dated by TCRdb to the early 2020s). The receptor library was made with the immunoSEQ multiplex PCR assay. This is the immuneACCESS table as TCRdb keeps it, with only in-frame sequences that have V and J called. A part of the clones is gone; compared with another copy, unresolved V genes explain less than half, and the rest is unexplained. Here the sample has approximately 420,000 clones; approximately 90% occur a single time. Of the sample, 3.6% is held by the ten largest clones. The treatment or condition label of this sample denotes: approximately 18 received Ad26.COV2.S at low or high dose, single or two shots; about 5 received placebo; per-sample allocation not given. Repertoires of vaccine and placebo recipients were sequenced from samples taken on day 63 after the first injection.

The sequencing here drew on peripheral blood, taken in a trial of Ad26.COV2.S vaccine versus placebo. The receptor set was obtained from a person aged 18-65 years who received the Ad26.COV2.S COVID-19 vaccine or a placebo.

The chain employs TRBV11-2 and TRBJ2-7; D remains unclear. The CDR3 runs 16 residues. The V end lost 5 bases, the J end lost 0 bases, and 17 bases lay between the germline ends. The germline V gene encodes CDR1 SGHAT and CDR2 FQNNGV. This chain's CDR3 is CASSLWTVDGSYEQYF. DNA of the CDR3: TGTGCCAGCAGCCTATGGACCGTGGACGGCTCCTACGAGCAGTACTTC.

The rearrangement uses TRBV18 and TRBJ1-3; perhaps TRBD1 as D (5 bases). The V and J ends lost 0 bases and 4 bases respectively, with 10 bases between them. Germline CDR1 reads KGHSH; CDR2 reads LQKENI. The CDR3 loop spans 15 amino acids. The CDR3 protein is CASSPPGTSGNTIYF. CDR3 DNA: TGTGCCAGCTCACCACCCGGGACGTCGGGAAACACCATATATTTT.

This chain links TRBV2 with TRBJ1-3; D call uncertain. There are 14 residues in the CDR3. Trimming cost V 6 bases and J 4 bases, with 13 bases left between them. CDR1 is SNHLY and CDR2 is FYNNEI in the germline V gene. CDR3 sequence reads: CASRGEGYGNTIYF. For the CDR3, the DNA is TGTGCCAGCAGGGGCGAGGGATACGGAAACACCATATATTTT.

The rearrangement links TRBV19 to TRBJ2-5, with 13 bases aligning to TRBD2. Germline V lookup: CDR1 LNHDA, CDR2 SQIVND (reference sequence). V shed 9 bases and J 5 bases; nucleotides not matched to a gene: 6. CDR3 length: 14 residues. CDR3 sequence reads: CASKPGLAGETQYF. CDR3 DNA sequence: TGTGCCAGCAAACCGGGACTAGCGGGGGAGACCCAGTACTTC.

V and J are TRBV5-5 and TRBJ1-5; no clear D gene. Trimming stripped 4 bases from V and 6 bases from J, with 11 bases between. CDR3 length: 13 residues. Per germline, CDR1 SGHKS and CDR2 YYEKEE (reference sequence). Here the CDR3 reads CASSPRLRQPQHF. CDR3 nucleotides: TGTGCCAGCAGCCCCAGGTTGCGTCAGCCCCAGCATTTT.

The chain couples TRBV11-2 to TRBJ1-1; D unclear. CDR3 size: 13 residues. Germline loops: CDR1 SGHAT, CDR2 FQNNGV. Trimming took off 0 bases at V and 3 bases at J, with 5 bases between the two ends. The CDR3: CASSLEADTEAFF. The DNA for the CDR3 is TGTGCCAGCAGCTTAGAGGCGGACACTGAAGCTTTCTTT.

The V call is TRBV18, the J call TRBJ1-1; the D gene is possibly TRBD1 (6 bases). CDR3 length: 15 amino acids. Trimming took off 6 bases at V and 1 base at J, with 15 bases between the two ends. Germline V lookup: CDR1 KGHSH, CDR2 LQKENI. CDR3 bases: TGTGCCAGCTCGCCAACAGGGACGGGGAACACTGAAGCTTTCTTT. Translated: CASSPTGTGNTEAFF. The variable domain in full, with the rest retrieved from reference TRBV18 and TRBJ1-1, is NAGVMQNPRHLVRRRGQEARLRCSPMKGHSHVYWYRQLPEEGLKFMVYLQKENIIDESGMPKERFSAEFPKEGPSILRIQQVVRGDSAAYFCASSPTGTGNTEAFFGQGTRLTVV.

This chain uses TRBV7-2 with TRBJ2-1; D unresolved. The V gene's germline CDR1 is SGHTA and CDR2 FQGNSA. With 2 bases removed from V and 9 bases from J, the gap between germline ends came to 8 bases. The CDR3 loop spans 12 amino acids. CDR3 DNA: TGTGCCAGCAGCTTACCCCTAGTTGAGCAGTTCTTC. Protein product: CASSLPLVEQFF.

V is TRBV4-2 and J is TRBJ2-3; 9 positions match TRBD2. J lost 1 base, V lost 1 base, and 3 bases had no gene match. CDR3 length: 16 residues. Germline CDR1 LGHNA, CDR2 YNFKEQ. The CDR3 nucleotides are TGTGCCAGCAGCCAAGTTCGCGGGGGGGGCACAGATACGCAGTATTTT. It specifies CASSQVRGGGTDTQYF.

The table lists this clone with a count of one. This chain uses TRBV16 with TRBJ1-2; 7 nucleotides align to TRBD1. Germline trimming cut 4 bases from V and 4 bases from J; bases unmatched to any gene: 12. CDR3 length equals 16 residues. In germline, CDR1 is KGHSY, CDR2 FQNENV. The CDR3 spells CASSRPRQGLSYGYTF. CDR3 in DNA: TGTGCCAGCAGCCGTCCGAGACAGGGATTATCCTATGGCTACACCTTC.